This entry describes one TCR beta chain. Germline assignment: CDR1 MGHDK and CDR2 SYGVNS. The CDR3 has 12 amino acids. The ends were cut back, 5 bases at V and 8 bases at J, with 12 bases in the middle. These data are taken from a study of blood T cell repertoires in COVID-19. On the study more broadly: T cells, B-cell-depleted T cells, or PBMCs supplied cDNA or gDNA.

Under the authors' procedure: Using reference gene primer amplification, nucleated cell counts were estimated. The table came from immunoSEQ multiplex PCR; TCRdb's copy has only in-frame clones and leaves some out. V and J calls and clone size are as listed in that table; D and trimming were resolved from the DNA. Of about 210,000 clones in the sample, under 90% are singletons; the top ten hold 8.5% to 10%. Ages ranged from roughly 18 to 100 years, with residence in around 24 US areas. Grouping used clinical history reported by participants in a survey and questionnaire. This rearrangement joins TRBV25-1 to TRBJ1-2; D might be TRBD1 (5 bases). The source of this sequence is a woman in her fifties or sixties with acute COVID-19. Sequencing used PBMCs or T cells enriched from blood (not recorded which). CDR3 region: CASSWGPGGYTF. CDR3 sequence (DNA): TGTGCCAGCAGTTGGGGCCCGGGCGGCTACACCTTC.